The 20 T cell receptor beta chains presented below share a single source sample, sequenced in a study of shared clonotypes between healthy human individuals. Method: immunoSEQ multiplex PCR; TCRdb's copy keeps in-frame clones and lacks some. The sample shows some 2,000,000 clones, about 95% of them seen only once. Naive-designated CD8 cells lacked CD45RO, were positively enriched for CCR7, and omitted terminally differentiated effector memory CD45RA+ cells. The sequenced sample was naive CD8+ T cells sorted from blood. These TCRs come from a man between 18 and 35 years old in good health.

The CDR3 reads CASSLAGALEGELFF. The CDR3 nucleotides are TGTGCCAGCAGCTTGGCGGGAGCTCTGGAGGGGGAGCTGTTTTTT. The chain has TRBV5-4 and TRBJ2-2; D might be TRBD2 (6 bases). V dropped 0 bases and J dropped 8 bases, with 14 bases sitting between them. The CDR3 spans 15 residues. Germline V gene sequence: CDR1 SGHNT, CDR2 YYREEE (reference sequence).

This chain links TRBV5-5 with TRBJ2-2; 14 nucleotides align to TRBD2. V trimming: 1 base; J trimming: 5 bases; junction bases outside the gene matches: 7. The germline CDR1 and CDR2 sequences are SGHKS and YYEKEE (reference sequence). The CDR3 sequence is 18 residues long. CDR3 sequence: CASSLRLAGGPKTGELFF. CDR3 nucleotide sequence: TGTGCCAGCAGCTTGAGACTAGCGGGAGGGCCTAAAACCGGGGAGCTGTTTTTT.

This sequence joins TRBV30 and TRBJ2-7; D unresolved. The CDR3 loop spans 12 amino acids. V lost 2 bases and J lost 2, with 7 bases in between. Germline lookup yields CDR1 GTSNPN and CDR2 SVGIG (reference sequence). DNA for the CDR3: TGTGCCTGGAGTAGTGCTACCTACGAGCAGTACTTC. Its translation is CAWSSATYEQYF.

This clone was observed once. The rearrangement links TRBV9 to TRBJ2-3; no firm D call. The V end was cut by 3 bases, the J end by 3 bases, with 11 bases between. This CDR3 contains 14 residues. Germline CDR1 SGDLS, CDR2 YYNGEE. The CDR3 region is CASSGAGGTDTQYF. DNA for the CDR3: TGTGCCAGCAGCGGGGCAGGTGGTACAGATACGCAGTATTTT.

The rearrangement joins TRBV5-4 to TRBJ1-2; TRBD1 aligns across 8 bases. From germline, CDR1 is SGHNT and CDR2 YYREEE (reference sequence). The CDR3 totals 15 residues. V gave up 3 bases and J gave up 3 bases; unmatched junction bases: 7. The CDR3: CASSSGQGVDYGYTF. The CDR3 DNA follows: TGTGCCAGCAGCTCCGGACAGGGAGTTGACTATGGCTACACCTTC.

The V call is TRBV7-2, the J call TRBJ1-6; D uncertain. Trimming removed 5 bases at V and 7 bases at J, with 18 bases between. The CDR3 has 16 amino acids. CDR1 is SGHTA, CDR2 FQGNSA, per germline. CDR3 nucleotides: TGTGCCAGCAGCGAAGCCATCCTTTTGAGGAATTCACCCCTCCACTTT. Translated: CASSEAILLRNSPLHF.

This clone has a single count. The J gene is TRBJ1-3, the V gene TRBV9, with a tentative D call TRBD1 (5 bases). Germline CDR1 and CDR2: SGDLS and YYNGEE. Between the trimmed V and J ends, which lost 0 bases and 2 bases, there was a span of 9 bases. The CDR3 has 15 amino acids. CDR3 bases: TGTGCCAGCAGCGTAGACTGGGGGACTGGAAACACCATATATTTT. Its translation is CASSVDWGTGNTIYF.

V gene TRBV5-4 combines with J gene TRBJ2-7; D is undetermined. Trimming removed 0 bases at V and 0 bases at J, with 19 bases between. Germline CDR1 reads SGHNT; CDR2 reads YYREEE (reference sequence). The CDR3 sequence is 18 residues long. The CDR3 sequence is CASSLEDGTRPSSYEQYF. CDR3 coding DNA: TGTGCCAGCAGCTTGGAGGACGGCACAAGGCCGAGCTCCTACGAGCAGTACTTC.

The DNA for the CDR3 is TGTGCCAGCAGGGGACGGGTTCAGAGCAACTATGGCTACACCTTC. This sequence encodes CASRGRVQSNYGYTF. J is TRBJ1-2 and V is TRBV6-1, with D possibly being TRBD1 (5 bases). V was shortened by 6 bases and J by 2 bases, with 16 bases between the two germline ends. This CDR3 spans 15 amino acids. CDR1 is MNHNS, CDR2 SASEGT, per germline.

Concerning this clone itself: Different DNA sequences within this sample yield the same CDR3. The chain couples TRBV27 to TRBJ1-2, with D perhaps TRBD1 (6 bases). The V gene's germline CDR1 is MNHEY and CDR2 SMNVEV (reference sequence). The CDR3 is 13 amino acids. The V and J ends lost 4 bases and 5 bases respectively, with 11 bases between them. For the CDR3, the DNA is TGTGCCAGCAGTTCGACAGGAGGGTATGGCTACACCTTC. Its translation: CASSSTGGYGYTF.

This chain links TRBV5-4 with TRBJ2-7; D may be TRBD1 (7 bases). This CDR3 contains 15 residues. Germline lookup yields CDR1 SGHNT and CDR2 YYREEE (reference sequence). V gave up 0 bases and J gave up 5 bases, with 15 bases separating them. CDR3 DNA: TGTGCCAGCAGCTTGGAGGCAGGGGGGAAGGACGAGCAGTACTTC. Protein sequence: CASSLEAGGKDEQYF.

This clone is a singleton in its sample. This chain uses TRBV7-9 with TRBJ2-7; 7 bases map to TRBD1. Germline CDR1 is SEHNR and CDR2 is FQNEAQ (reference sequence). This CDR3 comprises 16 residues. V gave up 4 bases and J gave up 1 base; unmatched junction bases: 10. CDR3 loop: CASSSSGTAGSYEQYF. Written as DNA, the CDR3 is TGTGCCAGCAGCTCTTCCGGGACAGCAGGTTCCTACGAGCAGTACTTC.

The V call is TRBV28, the J call TRBJ1-5; D gene unclear. The length of the CDR3 is 12 residues. Germline values: CDR1 MDHEN, CDR2 SYDVKM. The germline V and J ends were trimmed by 8 bases and 3 bases, with 8 bases remaining between them. The CDR3 here is CASRANNQPQHF. CDR3 in DNA: TGTGCCAGCCGGGCGAACAATCAGCCCCAGCATTTT. Based on the CDR3 plus reference TRBV28 and TRBJ1-5, the full variable domain is DVKVTQSSRYLVKRTGEKVFLECVQDMDHENMFWYRQDPGLGLRLIYFSYDVKMKEKGDIPEGYSVSREKKERFSLILESASTNQTSMYLCASRANNQPQHFGDGTRLSIL.

The gene calls are TRBV6-5 and TRBJ1-2; D may be TRBD1 (5 bases). The CDR3 is made up of 15 amino acids. V was clipped by 4 bases and J by 4 bases, with 16 bases between them. In germline, CDR1 is MNHEY, CDR2 SVGAGI. In DNA form, the CDR3 reads TGTGCCAGCAGTTCCACCAGGGTTAGAACCTATGGCTACACCTTC. Amino acid sequence: CASSSTRVRTYGYTF.

The gene calls are TRBV5-5 and TRBJ1-3; unclear D gene. The V end lost 0 bases, the J end lost 0 bases, and 7 bases lay between the germline ends. Germline V gene lookup returns CDR1 SGHKS and CDR2 YYEKEE (reference sequence). The CDR3 length is 15 residues. The CDR3 bases are TGTGCCAGCAGCTTGGCGTACCTCTCTGGAAACACCATATATTTT. Translated, it gives CASSLAYLSGNTIYF.

CDR3 in amino acids: CASSYKGFGTQYF. CDR3 DNA sequence: TGTGCCAGCAGTTATAAAGGGTTTGGGACCCAGTACTTC. The chain combines TRBV27 with TRBJ2-5; no definite D call. Germline V gene sequence: CDR1 MNHEY, CDR2 SMNVEV (reference sequence). Trimming took off 4 bases at V and 7 bases at J, with 13 bases between the two ends. The CDR3 loop spans 13 amino acids.

This clone was seen a single time. The chain links TRBV5-1 to TRBJ2-3; D might be TRBD1 or TRBD2, each matching 5 bases. The germline CDR1 and CDR2 sequences are SGHRS and YFSETQ. With 4 bases removed from V and 2 bases from J, the gap between germline ends came to 8 bases. This CDR3 is 13 amino acids long. DNA of the CDR3: TGCGCCAGCAGCGTCGGGGCCACAGATACGCAGTATTTT. This translates into CASSVGATDTQYF.

The rearrangement uses TRBV2 and TRBJ2-3, with D tentatively TRBD2 (5 bases). Trimming removed 10 bases at V and 6 bases at J, with 29 bases between. Germline CDR1 and CDR2: SNHLY and FYNNEI. The CDR3 is 17 amino acids. The CDR3 loop reads CAMSNFGPDSARDTQYF. The CDR3, as DNA: TGTGCCATGTCCAACTTCGGACCGGACTCCGCCAGGGATACGCAGTATTTT. The whole variable domain, remainder taken from reference TRBV2 and TRBJ2-3, is EPEVTQTPSHQVTQMGQEVILRCVPISNHLYFYWYRQILGQKVEFLVSFYNNEISEKSEIFDDQFSVERPDGSNFTLKIRSTKLEDSAMYFCAMSNFGPDSARDTQYFGPGTRLTVL.

V and J are TRBV6-1 and TRBJ1-2, with 11 positions matching TRBD1. The junction had 8 bases not matched to a gene; V was cut back by 4 bases and J by 1 base. The CDR3 runs to 17 residues. The germline gives CDR1 MNHNS, CDR2 SASEGT. This CDR3 reads CASSATHGTGGNYGYTF. The CDR3 coding sequence is TGTGCCAGCAGTGCCACCCATGGGACAGGGGGTAACTATGGCTACACCTTC.

Regarding this clone: With a much larger clone just one base away, this may be a read error. Different DNA sequences within this sample yield the same CDR3. The chain carries TRBV7-9 and TRBJ1-1; D call uncertain. Germline V gene sequence: CDR1 SEHNR, CDR2 FQNEAQ (reference sequence). CDR3 length equals 13 residues. Trimming took 4 bases from V and 1 from J, leaving 7 bases between them. For the CDR3, the DNA is TGTGCCAGCAGCTCGGCAGAGAACACTGAAGCTTTCTTT. It specifies CASSSAENTEAFF.